The 24 T cell receptor beta chains presented below share a single source sample, sequenced in a study of vaccination and CD4 T cells after COVID-19. Treatment defined: approximately nine-day PBMC culture with coronavirus spike peptide pools or control peptides (ViraFEST assay). Which antigens these TCRs recognize remains unknown. The Oncomine TCR Beta short-read assay was applied to DNA of cultured CD4+ T cells. Each CDR3 protein gets one entry after TCRdb re-called the PCR reads with MiXCR. The profile covers around 12,000 distinct CDR3 sequences, with about three quarters appearing a single time and around 28% taken by the ten largest. Sequenced material: CD4+ T cells from blood, cultured in vitro. These receptors were collected from a human donor who had recovered from COVID-19.

This chain uses TRBV6-2 or TRBV6-3 with TRBJ1-1; no clear D gene. V gave up 5 bases and J gave up 1 base, with 8 bases separating them. The CDR3 totals 13 residues. CDR1 is MNHEY and CDR2 is SVGEGT in the germline V gene. DNA of the CDR3: TGTGCCAGCAGTCCCAACAGGAACACTGAAGCTTTCTTT. As protein: CASSPNRNTEAFF.

V usage is TRBV6-2 or TRBV6-3 and J usage is TRBJ2-5, with 9 positions matching TRBD2. Unmatched junction bases numbered 11, after V lost 8 bases and J lost 4 bases. The CDR3 has 15 amino acids. CDR1 is MNHEY, CDR2 SVGEGT, per germline. In DNA, the CDR3 is TGTGCCAGCCGCGACGGCGGCGGGAGGGGAGAGACCCAGTACTTC. Protein product: CASRDGGGRGETQYF.

This clonotype was detected only once. DNA of the CDR3: TGCGCCAGCAGCCCGAATTTCGGGACAGGGATATCACCCCTCCACTTT. It codes for CASSPNFGTGISPLHF. This sequence joins TRBV4-3 and TRBJ1-6; 9 bases match TRBD1. V shed 4 bases, J shed 10 bases, and the junction held 11 bases outside the gene matches. The CDR3 covers 16 residues. Germline V gene sequence: CDR1 LGHNA, CDR2 YSLEER.

The CDR3 DNA follows: TGTGCCAGCAGCTTAGTGGCGGGGGGCGGCACAGATACGCAGTATTTT. Its protein product is CASSLVAGGGTDTQYF. This chain uses TRBV7-2 with TRBJ2-3; TRBD2 matches at 8 bases. The CDR3 has 16 amino acids. V lost 1 base, J lost 1 base, and 4 bases stayed unmatched. In germline, CDR1 is SGHTA, CDR2 FQGNSA.

The chain carries TRBV10-3 and TRBJ1-1, with 7 bases fitting TRBD1. CDR1 and CDR2 (germline): ENHRY, SYGVKD. The CDR3 consists of 16 residues. V shed 4 bases, J shed 1 base, and the junction held 9 bases outside the gene matches. DNA for the CDR3: TGTGCCATCAGTGCCCGGGACAGCAACTCGAACACTGAAGCTTTCTTT. This gives the protein CAISARDSNSNTEAFF.

The CDR3 nucleotides read TGTGCCAGCAGCTTAGAAACACCCCTCCACTTT. It is translated as CASSLETPLHF. The chain recombines TRBV7-2 with TRBJ1-6; no clear D gene. This CDR3 region has 11 residues. The germline V gene has CDR1 SGHTA and CDR2 FQGNSA. V was cut by 1 base and J by 11 bases, with 3 bases left in between.

The gene calls are TRBV20-1 and TRBJ1-1; TRBD1 matches at 9 bases. Losses at the gene ends were 6 bases for V and 5 bases for J; bases not matched to a gene: 13. Per germline, CDR1 DFQATT and CDR2 SNEGSKA (reference sequence). This CDR3 comprises 15 residues. The CDR3 reads CSAVPGQGRRTEAFF. CDR3 sequence (DNA): TGCAGTGCAGTCCCGGGACAGGGACGGAGGACTGAAGCTTTCTTT.

The CDR3 DNA sequence: TGCAGTGCTAGAGATCCCGCCCTCGGGCACTATGGCTACACCTTC. It yields the protein CSARDPALGHYGYTF. This rearrangement joins TRBV20-1 to TRBJ1-2; D is undetermined. V was shortened by 0 bases and J by 3 bases, with 14 bases between the two germline ends. Germline V lookup: CDR1 DFQATT, CDR2 SNEGSKA (reference sequence). The CDR3 runs 15 residues.

V and J are TRBV7-2 and TRBJ2-2; the D gene is possibly TRBD2 (6 bases). The length of the CDR3 is 16 residues. V was trimmed by 0 bases and J by 5 bases, leaving 13 bases between them. CDR1 SGHTA and CDR2 FQGNSA come from the germline V gene. CDR3 sequence (DNA): TGTGCCAGCAGCTTAGCGTCGGGAGTCGGTACCGGGGAGCTGTTTTTT. Translation: CASSLASGVGTGELFF.

The chain has TRBV20-1 and TRBJ2-6; D unclear. The CDR3 spans 17 residues. Germline lookup yields CDR1 DFQATT and CDR2 SNEGSKA (reference sequence). The ends were cut back, 2 bases at V and 0 bases at J, with 14 bases in the middle. The DNA for the CDR3 is TGCAGTGCTAGACCGGGTCAACTGGCCTCTGGGGCCAACGTCCTGACTTTC. Protein: CSARPGQLASGANVLTF.

The chain recombines TRBV4-1 with TRBJ1-5; 8 bases are shared with TRBD1. The CDR3 loop spans 16 amino acids. J lost 5 bases, V lost 4 bases, and 10 bases had no gene match. Germline loops: CDR1 MGHRA, CDR2 YSYEKL. The CDR3 reads CASSRSRDRSDQPQHF. The CDR3 nucleotides are TGCGCCAGCAGCCGATCAAGGGACAGGAGCGATCAGCCCCAGCATTTT.

J is TRBJ1-1 and V is TRBV29-1; 8 bases map to TRBD1. Germline V gene data show CDR1 as SQVTM and CDR2 as ANQGSEA. The trim removed 5 bases at V and 3 bases at J, leaving 8 bases unmatched. This CDR3 region has 14 residues. The CDR3 sequence is CSVTQGGFDTEAFF. The DNA of the CDR3 is TGCAGCGTTACACAGGGGGGATTTGACACTGAAGCTTTCTTT.

This sequence joins TRBV6-1 and TRBJ1-1; 7 bases are a match to TRBD1. This CDR3 comprises 13 residues. Germline V gene data show CDR1 as MNHNS and CDR2 as SASEGT. Trimming removed 8 bases from V and 6 bases from J; junction bases left unmatched: 9. The CDR3 DNA follows: TGTGCCAGCGGAGGGGGCGGATTGTCTGAAGCTTTCTTT. Its translation is CASGGGGLSEAFF.

This chain joins TRBV28 and TRBJ1-5; perhaps TRBD1 as D (6 bases). Trimming cost V 9 bases and J 7 bases, with 22 bases left between them. The CDR3 covers 15 residues. In germline, CDR1 is MDHEN, CDR2 SYDVKM. CDR3 sequence reads: CASTLGQPGAQPQHF. CDR3 coding DNA: TGTGCCAGTACCTTAGGACAGCCAGGGGCCCAGCCCCAGCATTTT.

The chain uses TRBV10-3 and TRBJ2-4, with 8 nucleotides matching TRBD2. The CDR3 runs 14 residues. J gave up 9 bases and V 3 bases, and 7 bases lay outside the gene matches. Germline CDR1 and CDR2: ENHRY and SYGVKD. DNA of the CDR3: TGTGCCATCAGTGATACTAGCGGTCCAACCATTCAGTACTTC. Residues: CAISDTSGPTIQYF.

V gene TRBV5-1 combines with J gene TRBJ1-3, with D perhaps TRBD1 (6 bases). The CDR3 totals 14 residues. The germline V gene has CDR1 SGHRS and CDR2 YFSETQ. Trimming stripped 5 bases from V and 1 base from J, with 10 bases between. The CDR3 reads CASRRGTSGNTIYF. In DNA form, the CDR3 reads TGCGCCAGCAGAAGGGGGACGTCTGGAAACACCATATATTTT.

V is TRBV7-3 and J is TRBJ2-7, with D perhaps matching TRBD2 (6 bases). The CDR3 runs 17 residues. The germline V and J ends were trimmed by 5 bases and 4 bases, with 24 bases remaining between them. Germline V gene sequence: CDR1 SGHTA, CDR2 FQGTGA. CDR3 DNA sequence: TGTGCCAGCAGCCCCCCCCGCGGGGTAAAGGGAGAGTACGAGCAGTACTTC. As protein: CASSPPRGVKGEYEQYF.

This chain joins TRBV28 and TRBJ1-5, with D possibly being TRBD1 (5 bases). Germline V gene data show CDR1 as MDHEN and CDR2 as SYDVKM. The CDR3 is 17 residues long. V was clipped by 8 bases and J by 6 bases, with 26 bases between them. As DNA, the CDR3 is TGTGCCAGCTCGACGCCCCGGGACTGGGGAGCCGGTCAGCCCCAGCATTTT. Its protein is CASSTPRDWGAGQPQHF. The full variable domain, its missing parts supplied by reference TRBV28 and TRBJ1-5, is DVKVTQSSRYLVKRTGEKVFLECVQDMDHENMFWYRQDPGLGLRLIYFSYDVKMKEKGDIPEGYSVSREKKERFSLILESASTNQTSMYLCASSTPRDWGAGQPQHFGDGTRLSIL.

The chain combines TRBV7-2 with TRBJ1-1; D is perhaps TRBD1 (6 bases). Germline V CDR1 and CDR2: SGHTA, FQGNSA. Between the trimmed V and J ends, which lost 8 bases and 0 bases, there was a span of 22 bases. The CDR3 has 17 amino acids. The CDR3 DNA reads TGTGCCAGCGGCAGACCGGCCACAGGGCTTATGAACACTGAAGCTTTCTTT. Residues: CASGRPATGLMNTEAFF.

The chain carries TRBV6-1 and TRBJ2-3, with D maybe TRBD2 (6 bases). Germline assignment: CDR1 MNHNS and CDR2 SASEGT. Trimming stripped 5 bases from V and 11 bases from J, with 14 bases between. CDR3 length: 12 residues. CDR3 DNA: TGTGCCAGCAGTCCTAGCGAAACGGGGCAGTATTTT. Translating it yields CASSPSETGQYF.

The rearrangement uses TRBV5-6 and TRBJ2-5; weak D call: TRBD1 (6 bases). The CDR3 covers 15 residues. V lost 1 base to trimming and J lost 4 bases, with 14 bases between them. Germline lookup yields CDR1 SGHDT and CDR2 YYEEEE. CDR3 bases: TGTGCCAGCAGCTTGTGGGGGACAAAGATAGAGACCCAGTACTTC. It yields the protein CASSLWGTKIETQYF.

The V call is TRBV28, the J call TRBJ2-7; no definite D call. Germline loops: CDR1 MDHEN, CDR2 SYDVKM. The length of the CDR3 is 13 residues. V was trimmed by 5 bases and J by 3 bases, leaving 11 bases between them. The CDR3 sequence: CASSPRMVYEQYF. The CDR3 nucleotides are TGTGCCAGCAGTCCCAGGATGGTCTACGAGCAGTACTTC.

This clonotype was observed a handful of times. Germline is not matched at one junction end, which may reflect a read error. The chain is built from TRBV6-2 or TRBV6-3 and TRBJ1-5; D not certain. Looked up from germline, CDR1 is MNHEY and CDR2 is SVGEGT. The CDR3 has 15 residues. CDR3 residues: CASTYGPAFNQPQHF. In DNA, the CDR3 is TGTGCCAGCACTTACGGGCCAGCCTTCAATCAGCCCCAGCATTTT.

The chain combines TRBV20-1 with TRBJ2-7; D call uncertain. V was trimmed by 6 bases and J by 2 bases, leaving 14 bases between them. The CDR3 spans 13 residues. The germline V gene has CDR1 DFQATT and CDR2 SNEGSKA (reference sequence). CDR3 protein: CSARWTSAYEQYF. CDR3 DNA sequence: TGCAGTGCGAGATGGACCTCTGCCTACGAGCAGTACTTC.